This T cell receptor beta chain comes out of a study of blood T cell repertoires in COVID-19. Overall study context: From the United States, Italy and Spain came samples of acute and convalescent COVID-19. T cells, B-cell-depleted T cells, or PBMCs provided the cDNA or gDNA that served as material.

Original data processing: Nucleated cell number was recorded as an estimate derived from reference gene primer amplification. Measured with immunoSEQ multiplex PCR; TCRdb has only the in-frame clones, and not every one. V, J and clone size were drawn from that table, and D and trimming were deduced from the DNA. The sample includes 27,000 or so clones, roughly 89% of them seen just once. Per germline, CDR1 MNHEY and CDR2 SMNVEV (reference sequence). Losses at the gene ends were 3 bases for V and 3 bases for J; bases not matched to a gene: 8. CDR3 length equals 17 residues. This clonotype was sampled from a human donor in a cohort sampled during active COVID-19. The gene calls are TRBV27 and TRBJ2-1; 10 bases are shared with TRBD1. Sequencing was done on a sample of peripheral blood. The CDR3 DNA sequence: TGTGCCAGCAGTTTCTCAGTCCGGGACAGGGGCTACAATGAGCAGTTCTTC. Protein product: CASSFSVRDRGYNEQFF.